This entry lists 6 T cell receptor beta chains sequenced from one sample in a study of blood T cell repertoires in COVID-19. TCRdb keeps only in-frame clones here, not all; method: immunoSEQ multiplex PCR. The sample contains some 400,000 clones, more than 70% of which appear only once. The source material was PBMCs or T cells enriched from blood (not recorded which). The receptors were gathered from a man aged 30 to 45 who had recovered from COVID-19.

The rearrangement joins TRBV3-1 (or the pseudogene TRBV3-2) to TRBJ1-1; D is possibly TRBD1 (5 bases). This CDR3 region has 13 residues. The germline CDR1 and CDR2 sequences are LGHDT and YNNKEL (reference sequence). Trimming took 5 bases from V and 6 from J, leaving 13 bases between them. CDR3 residues: CASSATGPPEAFF. The CDR3 bases are TGTGCCAGCAGCGCTACAGGCCCTCCTGAAGCTTTCTTT.

This clone was found a few times. The V gene is TRBV6-5, the J gene TRBJ2-2, with 12 nucleotides matching TRBD2. This CDR3 is built from 15 residues. V lost 8 bases, J lost 7 bases, and 8 bases stayed unmatched. The germline V gene encodes CDR1 MNHEY and CDR2 SVGAGI. CDR3 sequence reads: CASEASGGAVGELFF. CDR3 DNA: TGTGCCAGCGAGGCTAGCGGGGGGGCCGTCGGGGAGCTGTTTTTT.

This chain uses TRBV7-8 with TRBJ2-3; D might be TRBD2 (7 bases). Germline CDR1 reads SGHVS; CDR2 reads FQNEAQ. V was pared by 3 bases and J by 5 bases, with 21 bases between. The CDR3 spans 17 residues. CDR3 sequence reads: CASSLARKGGGEDTQYF. CDR3 sequence (DNA): TGTGCCAGCAGCTTGGCGAGGAAGGGCGGGGGCGAAGATACGCAGTATTTT.

V and J are TRBV12-5 and TRBJ2-2; D gene ambiguous. V was trimmed by 2 bases and J by 4 bases, leaving 8 bases between them. Germline values: CDR1 LGHNT, CDR2 FRNRAP. The CDR3 covers 14 residues. In DNA, the CDR3 is TGTGCTAGTGGTTTGCCCCAGCGCACCGGGGAGCTGTTTTTT. Translated, it gives CASGLPQRTGELFF.

The chain uses TRBV7-3 and TRBJ2-7; TRBD1 aligns across 7 bases. Germline V lookup: CDR1 SGHTA, CDR2 FQGTGA. This CDR3 is 14 amino acids long. J lost 0 bases, V lost 4 bases, and 3 bases had no gene match. The CDR3 protein is CASSSQGSSYEQYF. CDR3 DNA sequence: TGTGCCAGCAGCTCACAGGGGTCCTCCTACGAGCAGTACTTC.

The V call is TRBV4-2, the J call TRBJ2-5; no definite D call. This CDR3 is built from 14 residues. Per the germline V gene, CDR1 is LGHNA and CDR2 is YNFKEQ. V was cut by 0 bases and J by 3 bases, with 8 bases left in between. CDR3 amino acids: CASSQDRQEETQYF. As DNA, the CDR3 is TGTGCCAGCAGCCAAGATAGGCAGGAAGAGACCCAGTACTTC.